Sequencing of this T cell receptor (beta chain) was carried out in a study of blood T cells in healthy people across ages. Overall study results and limits: Shifts in expanded clonotypes may have been confounded by donor CMV status, which was unknown. Per million T cells, TCR beta diversity dropped about linearly as age rose.

Only a few counts were recorded for this clonotype. What it binds is unknown. A sample-barcoded 5' primer and a J-beta primer mix were used in a second PCR of roughly 6 to 11 cycles. Each CDR3 protein gets one entry after TCRdb re-called the 5' RACE reads with MiXCR. The sample shows about 1.1 million distinct CDR3 sequences, less than 45% of them seen only once. The germline V gene encodes CDR1 SGDLS and CDR2 YYNGEE. V lost 3 bases and J lost 3, with 9 bases in between. The CDR3 has 13 amino acids. Every donor contributed ten milliliters of peripheral blood by blood draw. The chain joins TRBV9 to TRBJ2-5; D gene unclear. Material for sequencing was blood. The receptor was isolated from a young man in good health. The chain's CDR3 is CASSEGNKETQYF. The DNA for the CDR3 is TGTGCCAGCAGCGAGGGTAACAAAGAGACCCAGTACTTC.